The clone carrying this T cell receptor (beta chain) was observed a few times. The target antigen is unknown. Semi-nested PCR with Nested Universal Primer A followed constant-region reverse priming of full-length variable regions. TCRdb reprocessed the 5' RACE reads via MiXCR and lists one record per CDR3 protein. In the table there are around 4,800 distinct CDR3 sequences, about 72% of which are singletons. Tregs were sorted as CD4+CD25+CD127-/low cells. V lost 3 bases to trimming and J lost 8 bases, with 8 bases between them. Germline assignment: CDR1 DFQATT and CDR2 SNEGSKA (reference sequence). CDR3 length equals 11 residues. General study points: The larger cohort examined one V-J beta rearrangement, not whole repertoires. Tumor memory CD4+ T cell TCR gene usage was found to cluster with blood and lymph node memory CD4+ cells and with lymph node naive CD4+ cells.

Sequencing input: Tregs sorted from blood. This clonotype originated in a female donor with breast cancer. The rearrangement uses TRBV20-1 and TRBJ2-1; the D gene is possibly TRBD2 (5 bases). The CDR3 here is CSASPGYEQFF. CDR3 nucleotides: TGCAGTGCTAGCCCGGGGTATGAGCAGTTCTTC.